Below are 16 T cell receptor delta chains sequenced from a single sample in a study of gamma-delta T cells after stem cell transplantation. TCRdb used CATT to re-call clones from the RT-PCR reads. The sample records more than 1,500 delta-chain clones, under 25% being singletons. The sequenced material came from gamma-delta T cells. The receptors were sampled from a human donor. It is not recorded whose cells these are; they may come from a transplant donor.

In its sample, this clone is medium-sized. This likely traces to a read error, being one base from a far larger clone. The chain carries TRDV2 and TRDJ1, with D unresolved. CDR3 length equals 15 residues. Germline CDR1 and CDR2: GEAIGNYY and EKD. V was clipped by 0 bases and J by 1 base, with 11 bases between them. CDR3 sequence reads: CACDTTSKLTDKLIF. In DNA, the CDR3 is TGTGCCTGTGACACCACTTCAAAACTCACCGATAAACTCATCTTT.

The chain has TRDV2 and TRDJ1; 11 nucleotides match TRDD3. With V trimmed by 3 bases and J by 2 bases, 16 bases remained unmatched. Germline lookup yields CDR1 GEAIGNYY and CDR2 EKD. CDR3 size: 19 residues. CDR3 nucleotide sequence: TGTGCCTGTGACGAGGCCCTCGCTGGGGGATACCCCGTAACCGATAAACTCATCTTT. This translates into CACDEALAGGYPVTDKLIF.

This clone turned up a few times. TCRdb lists the protein of a much larger clone for this DNA, which differs at residue 10, so this is likely a read error; the protein given here is translated from the DNA itself. V usage is TRDV2 and J usage is TRDJ1; D possibly corresponds to TRDD3 (5 bases). Trimming took 0 bases from V and 0 from J, leaving 22 bases between them. This CDR3 is built from 19 residues. Germline V CDR1 and CDR2: GEAIGNYY, EKD. CDR3 residues: CACDTADRTEGVDTDKLIF. The CDR3 nucleotides are TGTGCCTGTGACACCGCGGATCGTACTGAGGGGGTAGACACCGATAAACTCATCTTT.

By its share, this clone is large. Other DNA sequences within the sample encode an identical CDR3. The rearrangement uses TRDV2 and TRDJ1; 13 bases line up with TRDD3. The junction had 7 bases not matched to a gene; V was cut back by 3 bases and J by 1 base. Germline-derived CDR1 and CDR2 are GEAIGNYY and EKD. CDR3 length: 17 residues. The DNA of the CDR3 is TGTGCCTGTGACGACTTACTGGGGGATACGAGCACCGATAAACTCATCTTT. Residues: CACDDLLGDTSTDKLIF.

As to this clone: The protein TCRdb gives is from a much larger clone and does not agree with this DNA's translation at residue 15, likely a read error; the protein shown here comes from the DNA. The CDR3 DNA is TGTGCCTGTGACAAAGTACTGGGGGATACGCAAAGCTCCTGGGGCACCCGACAGATGTTTTTC. Translated, it gives CACDKVLGDTQSSWGTRQMFF. V gene TRDV2 combines with J gene TRDJ3; 13 bases fit TRDD3. This CDR3 is built from 21 residues. In germline, CDR1 is GEAIGNYY, CDR2 EKD.

The J gene is TRDJ3, the V gene TRDV2, with 12 bases fitting TRDD3. The V gene's germline CDR1 is GEAIGNYY and CDR2 EKD. V trimming: 1 base; J trimming: 0 bases; junction bases outside the gene matches: 9. This CDR3 contains 21 residues. DNA for the CDR3: TGTGCCTGTGACACTACTGGGGGATACTCTTTTAACTCCTGGGACACCCGACAGATGTTTTTC. It encodes CACDTTGGYSFNSWDTRQMFF.

The chain has TRDV2 and TRDJ1, with TRDD3 as a possible D gene (5 bases). Germline V lookup: CDR1 GEAIGNYY, CDR2 EKD. With 2 bases removed from V and 0 bases from J, the gap between germline ends came to 15 bases. The CDR3 totals 16 residues. CDR3 sequence (DNA): TGTGCCTGTGACAGTCTTCGGGGGTCTCACACCGATAAACTCATCTTT. It is translated as CACDSLRGSHTDKLIF.

Only a few counts were recorded for this clone. V gene TRDV2 combines with J gene TRDJ1, with D hard to call. The CDR3 sequence is 18 residues long. The V gene lost 0 bases and the J gene lost 0 bases, with 19 bases spanning the gap. CDR1 and CDR2 (germline): GEAIGNYY, EKD. The CDR3 spells CACDTVQVLEEYTDKLIF. In DNA form, the CDR3 reads TGTGCCTGTGACACCGTGCAGGTTTTGGAGGAGTACACCGATAAACTCATCTTT.

The chain combines TRDV2 with TRDJ1; TRDD3 matches at 7 bases. V lost 0 bases, J lost 0 bases, and 18 bases stayed unmatched. The CDR3 runs 20 residues. Germline V lookup: CDR1 GEAIGNYY, CDR2 EKD. In nucleotides, the CDR3 is TGTGCCTGTGACACCGTCCATGGCGAATCTGGGGGTAGTTACACCGATAAACTCATCTTT. Its protein is CACDTVHGESGGSYTDKLIF.

The V gene call is TRAV29/DV5, and the J gene call is absent; the DNA was not compared with TRDD3, the D call given in the table. CDR3 length: 17 amino acids. From germline, CDR1 is NSMFDY and CDR2 ISSIKDK. CDR3 nucleotide sequence: TGTGCCATCAGCCCGGGACAGGGGGCCTCTTTGGTAGAGACCCAGTACTTC. Its protein is CAISPGQGASLVETQYF.

By sample share, this clone is medium-sized. The sample holds other DNA sequences that translate to the same CDR3. The CDR3 DNA reads TGTGCCTGTGACACAACCGGACTGGGGGATACGAGGGGAAGCACCGATAAACTCATCTTT. Its translation: CACDTTGLGDTRGSTDKLIF. V usage is TRDV2 and J usage is TRDJ1, with 13 bases that match TRDD3. Germline V gene sequence: CDR1 GEAIGNYY, CDR2 EKD. CDR3 size: 20 residues. J lost 1 base, V lost 1 base, and 14 bases had no gene match.

The chain joins TRDV2 to TRDJ3, with TRDD3 as a possible D gene (5 bases). Trimming took off 0 bases at V and 0 bases at J, with 20 bases between the two ends. This CDR3 is built from 21 residues. Germline V gives CDR1 GEAIGNYY, CDR2 EKD. DNA of the CDR3: TGTGCCTGTGACACCAGTGGGCTTCTAGGGGACAGCTCCTGGGACACCCGACAGATGTTTTTC. Protein product: CACDTSGLLGDSSWDTRQMFF.

This clone occurred once. The rearrangement links TRDV2 to TRDJ1, with 9 bases aligning to TRDD3. The V gene end was trimmed by 0 bases and the J gene end by 0 bases; junction bases not matched to a gene: 16. This CDR3 spans 20 amino acids. Germline CDR1 is GEAIGNYY and CDR2 is EKD. CDR3 amino acids: CACDTTFHVLGDQYTDKLIF. The CDR3 DNA follows: TGTGCCTGTGACACCACCTTCCACGTACTGGGGGACCAGTACACCGATAAACTCATCTTT.

This clone is medium-sized. V is TRDV2 and J is TRDJ1, with D perhaps given as TRDD2 or TRDD3 (6 bases each). Trimming left V 0 bases short and J 7 bases short, with 35 bases between. Germline assignment: CDR1 GEAIGNYY and CDR2 EKD. The CDR3 is 21 amino acids. For the CDR3, the DNA is TGTGCCTGTGACACCGTTGGGGAGCTTTCTTCCTCTCCCGATACGCGTCTTAAACTCATCTTT. It translates to CACDTVGELSSSPDTRLKLIF.

Sample share makes this clone medium-sized. The chain is built from TRDV2 and TRDJ3; D not resolved. V was clipped by 3 bases and J by 0 bases, with 11 bases between them. The germline V gene encodes CDR1 GEAIGNYY and CDR2 EKD. This CDR3 is built from 17 residues. CDR3 region: CACDPTTSSWDTRQMFF. In DNA form, the CDR3 reads TGTGCCTGTGACCCCACCACTAGCTCCTGGGACACCCGACAGATGTTTTTC.

Comments on this clone: A far bigger clonotype differs at one base, so this is likely a read error. Other DNA sequences in the same sample also yield this CDR3. The DNA of the CDR3 is TGTGCCTGTGACCCTATTTCACATACTGGGAGACAGTACACCGATAAGCTCATCTTT. Its translation: CACDPISHTGRQYTDKLIF. This chain links TRDV2 with TRDJ1, with D perhaps TRDD3 (6 bases). CDR1 and CDR2 from the germline V gene are GEAIGNYY and EKD. This CDR3 is built from 19 residues.